This TCR beta chain was identified in a study of regulatory T cells in long-lasting Graves disease. Study findings and constraints: Persistent patients shared more public clonotypes (under 3,000) than newly diagnosed patients (roughly 960).

With iRepertoire HTBI primers and Arm-PCR of CDR3 regions, TCR beta libraries were built. TCRdb fed the multiplex PCR reads into MiXCR, producing one record per CDR3 protein. The sample holds roughly 560,000 distinct CDR3 sequences; 9.5% to 15% are singletons and the top ten take approximately 9.6%. This clonotype was recorded a few times. The antigen is undetermined. Time point noted: newly diagnosed GD, antithyroid drugs for less than 3 months. TCR sequences were obtained from RNA taken from PBMCs. The CDR3 consists of 16 residues. Trimming cost V 4 bases and J 5 bases; bases outside gene matches: 10. Germline CDR1 SEHNR, CDR2 FQNEAQ (reference sequence). The sample also formed part of further work on T cells in Graves' hyperthyroidism and ophthalmopathy.

The chain joins TRBV7-9 to TRBJ2-1, with 8 bases aligning to TRBD2. The starting material was peripheral blood mononuclear cells (PBMCs), obtained at new diagnosis, from a patient treated with antithyroid drugs. The TCR originated in a woman in her twenties or thirties with Graves disease. The CDR3 region is CASSYPAGDLNNEQFF. CDR3 sequence (DNA): TGTGCCAGCAGCTACCCAGCGGGAGACTTAAACAATGAGCAGTTCTTC.